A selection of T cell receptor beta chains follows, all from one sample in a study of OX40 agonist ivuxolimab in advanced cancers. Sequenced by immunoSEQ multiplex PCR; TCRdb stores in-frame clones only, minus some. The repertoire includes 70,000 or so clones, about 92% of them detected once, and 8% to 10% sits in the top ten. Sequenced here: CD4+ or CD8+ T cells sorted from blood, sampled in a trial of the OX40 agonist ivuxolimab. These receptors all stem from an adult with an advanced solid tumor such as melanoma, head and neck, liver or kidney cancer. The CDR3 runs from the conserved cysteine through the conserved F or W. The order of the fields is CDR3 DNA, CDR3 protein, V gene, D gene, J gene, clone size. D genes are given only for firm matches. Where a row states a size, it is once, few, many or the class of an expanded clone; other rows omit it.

CDR3 DNA: TGTGCCAGCAGCTTAGGGGGTATGGGGCAGCCCCAGCATTTT; CDR3 protein: CASSLGGMGQPQHF; V gene: TRBV7-9; D gene: -; J gene: TRBJ1-5; clone size: -
CDR3 DNA: TGTGCCAGCAGTGACTCTAGCGGCACCGGGGAGCTGTTTTTT; CDR3 protein: CASSDSSGTGELFF; V gene: TRBV6-4; D gene: -; J gene: TRBJ2-2; clone size: medium-sized
CDR3 DNA: TGTGCCAGCAGTGAAAGGCAGGGGGCCGGAGGCTACACCTTC; CDR3 protein: CASSERQGAGGYTF; V gene: TRBV2; D gene: TRBD1; J gene: TRBJ1-2; clone size: -
CDR3 DNA: TGTGCCAGCAGTTACTCGGTCGGGAGCCACGAGCAGTACTTC; CDR3 protein: CASSYSVGSHEQYF; V gene: TRBV6-5; D gene: -; J gene: TRBJ2-7; clone size: -
CDR3 DNA: TGTGCCTGGAGCCCTACTATAGGGGGGTGGGGGGATCAGCCCCAGCATTTT; CDR3 protein: CAWSPTIGGWGDQPQHF; V gene: TRBV30; D gene: -; J gene: TRBJ1-5; clone size: -
CDR3 DNA: TGCGCCAGCAGCTTGGGACAGGGATTCTCCTACGAGCAGTACTTC; CDR3 protein: CASSLGQGFSYEQYF; V gene: TRBV5-1; D gene: TRBD1; J gene: TRBJ2-7; clone size: few
CDR3 DNA: TGTGCCAGCAGCTCAAGCCGGGACCCCACTGAAGCTTTCTTT; CDR3 protein: CASSSSRDPTEAFF; V gene: TRBV7-9; D gene: -; J gene: TRBJ1-1; clone size: -
CDR3 DNA: TGTGCCAGCAGCTGGGTTCGGTCGAACACTGAAGCTTTCTTT; CDR3 protein: CASSWVRSNTEAFF; V gene: TRBV5-8; D gene: -; J gene: TRBJ1-1; clone size: -
CDR3 DNA: TGTGCCAGCAGTGATATTGGCAGTACTAACACTGAAGCTTTCTTT; CDR3 protein: CASSDIGSTNTEAFF; V gene: TRBV6-1; D gene: -; J gene: TRBJ1-1; clone size: -
CDR3 DNA: TGTGCCTGGAGTGTAGGTGACTCCTACGAGCAGTACTTC; CDR3 protein: CAWSVGDSYEQYF; V gene: TRBV30; D gene: -; J gene: TRBJ2-7; clone size: -